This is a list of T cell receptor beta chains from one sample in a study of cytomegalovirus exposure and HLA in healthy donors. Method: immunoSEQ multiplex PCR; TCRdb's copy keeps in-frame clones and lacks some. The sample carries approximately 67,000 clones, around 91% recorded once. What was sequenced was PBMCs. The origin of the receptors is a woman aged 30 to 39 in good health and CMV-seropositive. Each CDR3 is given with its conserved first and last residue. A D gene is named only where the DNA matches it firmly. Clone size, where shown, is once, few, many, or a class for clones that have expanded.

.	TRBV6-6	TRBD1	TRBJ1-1	CASRRVRGNMNTEAFF	TGTGCCAGCAGGCGGGTCAGGGGGAATATGAACACTGAAGCTTTCTTT
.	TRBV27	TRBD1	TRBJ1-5	CASKSGGGNQPQHF	TGTGCCAGCAAGTCAGGGGGCGGCAATCAGCCCCAGCATTTT
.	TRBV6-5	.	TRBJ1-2	CASSYATGYGYTF	TGTGCCAGCAGTTACGCCACAGGTTATGGCTACACCTTC
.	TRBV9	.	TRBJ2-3	CASSAQGSTDTQYF	TGTGCCAGCAGCGCCCAGGGTAGCACAGATACGCAGTATTTT
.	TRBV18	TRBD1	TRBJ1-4	CASSAGTDEKLFF	TGTGCCAGCTCAGCTGGGACAGATGAAAAACTGTTTTTT
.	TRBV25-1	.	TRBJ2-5	CASSNRVRETQYF	TGTGCCAGCAGTAACAGGGTTCGGGAGACCCAGTACTTC
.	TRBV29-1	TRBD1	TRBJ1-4	CSVVGTGGWNEKLFF	TGCAGCGTTGTTGGGACAGGGGGCTGGAATGAAAAACTGTTTTTT
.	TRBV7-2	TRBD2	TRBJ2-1	CATRLAGSRNEQFF	TGTGCCACCAGACTAGCGGGCTCCCGGAATGAGCAGTTCTTC
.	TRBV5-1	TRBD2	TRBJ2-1	CASSHLTSGNSNEQFF	TGCGCCAGCAGCCACCTCACTAGCGGAAATTCCAATGAGCAGTTCTTC
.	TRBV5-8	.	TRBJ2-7	CASSLPPSYEQYF	TGTGCCAGCAGCTTGCCTCCCTCCTACGAGCAGTACTTC
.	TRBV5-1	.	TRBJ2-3	CASSPGSGSSTDTQYF	TGCGCCAGCAGCCCGGGGTCGGGATCTAGCACAGATACGCAGTATTTT
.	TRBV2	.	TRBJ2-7	CASSGQYEQYF	TGTGCCAGCAGTGGACAGTACGAGCAGTACTTC
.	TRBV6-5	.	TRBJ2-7	CASSWGLSYEQYF	TGTGCCAGCAGTTGGGGACTTTCCTACGAGCAGTACTTC
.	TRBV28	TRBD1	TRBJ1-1	CASLVQGTEAFF	TGTGCCAGTCTCGTACAGGGGACTGAAGCTTTCTTT
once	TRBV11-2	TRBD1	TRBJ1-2	CASSLRQGAIGGYTF	TGTGCCAGCAGCTTAAGACAGGGGGCAATAGGAGGCTACACCTTC
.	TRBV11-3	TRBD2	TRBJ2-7	CASSLVAGAEQYF	TGTGCCAGCAGCTTAGTAGCGGGAGCCGAGCAGTACTTC
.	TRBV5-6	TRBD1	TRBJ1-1	CASSNRQGFFTEAFF	TGTGCCAGCAGCAATAGACAGGGGTTTTTCACTGAAGCTTTCTTT
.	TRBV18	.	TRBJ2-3	CASSPPEGSHTQYF	TGTGCCAGCTCACCACCGGAGGGCTCACATACGCAGTATTTT
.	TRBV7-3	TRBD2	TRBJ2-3	CASSLTLLAGNTDTQYF	TGTGCCAGCAGCTTAACGTTATTAGCGGGGAACACAGATACGCAGTATTTT
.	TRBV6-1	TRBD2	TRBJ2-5	CATLTGTSGSETQYF	TGTGCCACCCTAACCGGGACTAGCGGGAGCGAGACCCAGTACTTC
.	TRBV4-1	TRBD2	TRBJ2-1	CASSPAGDNEQFF	TGCGCCAGCAGCCCGGCGGGGGACAATGAGCAGTTCTTC
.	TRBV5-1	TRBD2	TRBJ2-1	CASSLKTSANSYNEQFF	TGCGCCAGCAGCCTGAAGACTAGCGCCAACTCCTACAATGAGCAGTTCTTC
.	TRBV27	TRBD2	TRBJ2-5	CASSSSGRTETQYF	TGTGCCAGCAGTTCTAGCGGGAGAACCGAGACCCAGTACTTC
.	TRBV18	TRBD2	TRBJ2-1	CASSPRAGDVNEQFF	TGTGCCAGCTCACCCCGAGCGGGAGACGTCAATGAGCAGTTCTTC
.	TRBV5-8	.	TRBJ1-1	CASSLGTVEAFF	TGTGCCAGCAGCTTGGGTACAGTTGAAGCTTTCTTT
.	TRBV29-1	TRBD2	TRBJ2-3	CSVERLAGDTQYF	TGCAGCGTTGAAAGACTAGCGGGGGATACGCAGTATTTT
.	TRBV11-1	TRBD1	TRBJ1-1	CASSTQKTGSGTEAFF	TGTGCCAGCAGCACTCAGAAGACAGGGTCAGGCACTGAAGCTTTCTTT
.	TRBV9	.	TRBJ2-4	CASSARAGDKNIQYF	TGTGCCAGCAGCGCACGAGCAGGTGACAAAAACATTCAGTACTTC
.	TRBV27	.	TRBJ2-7	CASSLIGTSSYEQYF	TGTGCCAGCAGTTTAATCGGGACATCCTCCTACGAGCAGTACTTC
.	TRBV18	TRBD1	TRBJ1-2	CASSQGQAANYGYTF	TGTGCCAGCTCACAAGGACAGGCCGCTAACTATGGCTACACCTTC
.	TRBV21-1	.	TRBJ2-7	CASLSCHEQYF	TGTGCCAGCCTTAGTTGCCACGAGCAGTACTTC
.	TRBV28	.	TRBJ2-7	CASSSFSSGLGYEQYF	TGTGCCAGCAGTTCCTTCTCGTCGGGATTAGGGTACGAGCAGTACTTC
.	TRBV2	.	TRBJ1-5	CASSSRGTDTNQPQHF	TGTGCCAGCAGTAGCCGGGGGACGGATACAAATCAGCCCCAGCATTTT
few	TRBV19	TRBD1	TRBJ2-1	CASSMRIRQGTYNEQFF	TGTGCCAGTAGTATGAGGATTAGACAGGGCACTTACAATGAGCAGTTCTTC
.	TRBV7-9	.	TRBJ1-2	CASSLAVKGVYGYTF	TGTGCCAGCAGCTTAGCAGTCAAAGGGGTATATGGCTACACCTTC
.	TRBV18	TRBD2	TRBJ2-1	CASSPGGLAGENEQFF	TGTGCCAGCTCACCTGGGGGACTAGCGGGAGAAAATGAGCAGTTCTTC
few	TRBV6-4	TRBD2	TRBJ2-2	CASSETWEAGEGTGELFF	TGTGCCAGCAGTGAAACGTGGGAAGCGGGAGAAGGCACCGGGGAGCTGTTTTTT
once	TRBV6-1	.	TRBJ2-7	CASSEVSEQYF	TGTGCCAGCAGTGAAGTGAGCGAGCAGTACTTC
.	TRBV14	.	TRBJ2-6	CASSPTGGGEKRSGANVLTF	TGTGCCAGCAGCCCTACGGGCGGGGGCGAAAAACGCTCTGGGGCCAACGTCCTGACTTTC
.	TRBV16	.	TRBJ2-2	CASSQRYAAGELFF	TGTGCCAGCAGCCAACGTTACGCGGCAGGGGAGCTGTTTTTT
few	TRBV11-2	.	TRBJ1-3	CASSLERGLLSGNTIYF	TGTGCCAGCAGCTTAGAGCGGGGACTACTCTCTGGAAACACCATATATTTT
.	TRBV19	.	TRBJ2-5	CASSMASGSQETQYF	TGTGCCAGTAGTATGGCGTCAGGAAGCCAAGAGACCCAGTACTTC
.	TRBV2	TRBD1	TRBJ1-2	CASSEAPGQGIGYTF	TGTGCCAGCAGTGAAGCGCCAGGACAGGGCATTGGCTACACCTTC
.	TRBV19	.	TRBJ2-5	CASSIGTSQETQYF	TGTGCCAGTAGTATTGGGACATCTCAAGAGACCCAGTACTTC
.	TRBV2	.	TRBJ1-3	CASRERGHSGNTIYF	TGTGCCAGCAGGGAGAGGGGACATTCTGGAAACACCATATATTTT
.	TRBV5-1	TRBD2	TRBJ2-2	CASSLSLAVGLVNTGELFF	TGCGCCAGCAGCTTGAGTCTAGCGGTCGGACTTGTAAACACCGGGGAGCTGTTTTTT